The present entry profiles one T cell receptor beta chain with its context. Germline V gene sequence: CDR1 SGHNT, CDR2 YENEEA. The CDR3 is 16 residues long. Trimming took 4 bases from V and 1 from J, leaving 16 bases between them. This entry belongs to a study of technical replicates of blood from a few donors. Profiling relied on immunoSEQ multiplex PCR, and the TCRdb table lists in-frame clones only, not all of them. This table has about 88,000 clones, around 94% appearing once. Sequencing used T cells isolated from PBMCs. This clonotype originated in a human donor in good health. V gene TRBV11-3 combines with J gene TRBJ1-1, with D unclear. The CDR3 here is CASSSPFENGNTEAFF. CDR3 bases: TGTGCCAGCAGCTCCCCATTCGAGAATGGGAACACTGAAGCTTTCTTT.